The TCR beta chain under discussion was sequenced for a study of Ad26.COV2.S vaccination and SARS-CoV-2 variants. Study details: Intramuscular Ad26.COV2.S doses were given once or twice, 56 days apart.

Only in-frame clones appear in the TCRdb table, and some are missing; sequencing was by immunoSEQ multiplex PCR. Here the sample spans about 390,000 clones, about 85% being singletons. The CDR3 runs 12 residues. Germline CDR1 reads MNHNY; CDR2 reads SVGAGI (reference sequence). V lost 8 bases to trimming and J lost 3 bases, with 7 bases between them. As to treatment: some 19 received Ad26.COV2.S at low or high dose, single or two shots; about 5 received placebo; per-sample allocation not given. The samples were gathered on day 63 after the first injection of vaccine or placebo. The input for sequencing was peripheral blood, taken in a trial of Ad26.COV2.S vaccine versus placebo. This sequence originates from a person between 18 and 60 years old who received the Ad26.COV2.S COVID-19 vaccine or a placebo. The chain combines TRBV6-6 with TRBJ1-4; the D is unclear. The CDR3 DNA follows: TGTGCCAGCGGACCGTCTAATGAAAAACTGTTTTTT. It is translated as CASGPSNEKLFF.